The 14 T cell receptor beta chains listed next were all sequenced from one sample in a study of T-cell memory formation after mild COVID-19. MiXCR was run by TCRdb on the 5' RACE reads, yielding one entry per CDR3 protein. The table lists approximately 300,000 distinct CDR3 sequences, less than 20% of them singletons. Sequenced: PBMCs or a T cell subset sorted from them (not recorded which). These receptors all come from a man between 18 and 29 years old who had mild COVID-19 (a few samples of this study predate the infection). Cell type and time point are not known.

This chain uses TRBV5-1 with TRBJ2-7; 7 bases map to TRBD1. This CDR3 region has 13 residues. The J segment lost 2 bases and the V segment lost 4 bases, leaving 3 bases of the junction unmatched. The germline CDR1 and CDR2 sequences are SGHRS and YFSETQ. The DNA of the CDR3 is TGCGCCAGCAGCGAGGGACAGACCTACGAGCAGTACTTC. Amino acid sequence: CASSEGQTYEQYF.

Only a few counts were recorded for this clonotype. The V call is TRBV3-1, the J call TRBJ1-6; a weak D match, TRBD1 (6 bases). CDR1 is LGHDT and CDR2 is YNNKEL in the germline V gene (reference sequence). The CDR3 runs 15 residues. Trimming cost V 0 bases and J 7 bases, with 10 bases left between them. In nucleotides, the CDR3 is TGTGCCAGCAGCCAAGATGGGCAGGGGAATTCACCCCTCCACTTT. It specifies CASSQDGQGNSPLHF.

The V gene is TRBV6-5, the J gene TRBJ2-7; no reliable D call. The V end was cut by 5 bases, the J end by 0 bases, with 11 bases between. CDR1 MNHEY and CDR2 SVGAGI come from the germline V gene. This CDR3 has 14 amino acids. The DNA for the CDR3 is TGTGCCAGCAGTCGCTCAGCTTACTCCTACGAGCAGTACTTC. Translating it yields CASSRSAYSYEQYF.

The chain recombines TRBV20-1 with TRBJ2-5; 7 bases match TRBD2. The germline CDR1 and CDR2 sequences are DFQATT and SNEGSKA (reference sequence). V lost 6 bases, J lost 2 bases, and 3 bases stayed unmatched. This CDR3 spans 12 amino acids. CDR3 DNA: TGCAGTGCCGGAGCGGGGCAAGAGACCCAGTACTTC. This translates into CSAGAGQETQYF.

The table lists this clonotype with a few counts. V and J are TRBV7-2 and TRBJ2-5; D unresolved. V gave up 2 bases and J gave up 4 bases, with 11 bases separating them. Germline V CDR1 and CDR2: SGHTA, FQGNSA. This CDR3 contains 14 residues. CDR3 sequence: CASSLQSGLETQYF. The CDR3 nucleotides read TGTGCCAGCAGCTTACAGAGTGGCCTAGAGACCCAGTACTTC.

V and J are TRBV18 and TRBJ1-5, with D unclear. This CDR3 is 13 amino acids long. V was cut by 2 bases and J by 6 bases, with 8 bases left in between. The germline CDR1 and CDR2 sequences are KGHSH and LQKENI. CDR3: CASSPDGVQPQHF. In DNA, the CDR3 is TGTGCCAGCTCACCAGACGGTGTTCAGCCCCAGCATTTT.

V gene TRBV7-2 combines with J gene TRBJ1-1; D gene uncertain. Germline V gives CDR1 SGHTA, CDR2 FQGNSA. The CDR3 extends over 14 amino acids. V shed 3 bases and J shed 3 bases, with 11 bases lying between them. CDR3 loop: CASSFSGMDTEAFF. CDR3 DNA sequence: TGTGCCAGCAGCTTTTCGGGGATGGACACTGAAGCTTTCTTT.

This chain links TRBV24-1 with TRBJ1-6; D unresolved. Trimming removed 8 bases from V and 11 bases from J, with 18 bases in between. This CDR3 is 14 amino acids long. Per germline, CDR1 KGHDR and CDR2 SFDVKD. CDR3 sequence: CATTPLTRTAPLHF. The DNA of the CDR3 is TGTGCCACCACCCCCCTAACTCGGACGGCACCCCTCCACTTT.

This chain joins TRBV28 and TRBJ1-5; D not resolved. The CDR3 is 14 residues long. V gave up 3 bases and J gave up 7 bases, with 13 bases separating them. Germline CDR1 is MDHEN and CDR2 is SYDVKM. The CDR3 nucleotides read TGTGCCAGCAGTTTCTCGGGCAGCAGGCAGCCCCAGCATTTT. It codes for CASSFSGSRQPQHF.

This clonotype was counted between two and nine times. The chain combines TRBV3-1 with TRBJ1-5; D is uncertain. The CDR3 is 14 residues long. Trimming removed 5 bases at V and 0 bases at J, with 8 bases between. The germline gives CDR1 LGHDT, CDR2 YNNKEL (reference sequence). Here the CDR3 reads CASSVHNSNQPQHF. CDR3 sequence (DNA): TGTGCCAGCAGCGTACACAATAGCAATCAGCCCCAGCATTTT.

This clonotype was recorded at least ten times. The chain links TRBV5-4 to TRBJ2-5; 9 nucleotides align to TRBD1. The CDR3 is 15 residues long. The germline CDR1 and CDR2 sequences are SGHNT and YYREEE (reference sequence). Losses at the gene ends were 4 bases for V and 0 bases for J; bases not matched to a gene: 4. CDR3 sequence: CASSPTGGYQETQYF. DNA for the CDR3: TGTGCCAGCAGCCCGACAGGGGGGTACCAAGAGACCCAGTACTTC.

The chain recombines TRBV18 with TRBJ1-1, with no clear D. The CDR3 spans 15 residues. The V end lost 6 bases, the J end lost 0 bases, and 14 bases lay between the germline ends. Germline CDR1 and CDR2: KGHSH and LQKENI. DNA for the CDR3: TGTGCCAGCTCCCGGCCTCCCCCCTTGAACACTGAAGCTTTCTTT. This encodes CASSRPPPLNTEAFF.

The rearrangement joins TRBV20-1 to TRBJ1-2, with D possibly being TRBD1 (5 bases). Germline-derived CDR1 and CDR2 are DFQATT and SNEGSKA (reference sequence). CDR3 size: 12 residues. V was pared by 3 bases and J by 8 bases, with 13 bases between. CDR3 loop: CSASPDSAGYTF. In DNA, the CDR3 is TGCAGTGCTAGTCCCGACAGTGCGGGCTACACCTTC.

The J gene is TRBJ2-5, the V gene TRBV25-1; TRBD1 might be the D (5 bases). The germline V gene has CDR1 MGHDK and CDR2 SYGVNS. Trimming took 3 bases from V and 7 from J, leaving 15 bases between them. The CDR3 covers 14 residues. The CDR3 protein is CASSDVMTVGTQYF. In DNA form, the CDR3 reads TGTGCCAGCAGTGATGTGATGACAGTCGGGACCCAGTACTTC.